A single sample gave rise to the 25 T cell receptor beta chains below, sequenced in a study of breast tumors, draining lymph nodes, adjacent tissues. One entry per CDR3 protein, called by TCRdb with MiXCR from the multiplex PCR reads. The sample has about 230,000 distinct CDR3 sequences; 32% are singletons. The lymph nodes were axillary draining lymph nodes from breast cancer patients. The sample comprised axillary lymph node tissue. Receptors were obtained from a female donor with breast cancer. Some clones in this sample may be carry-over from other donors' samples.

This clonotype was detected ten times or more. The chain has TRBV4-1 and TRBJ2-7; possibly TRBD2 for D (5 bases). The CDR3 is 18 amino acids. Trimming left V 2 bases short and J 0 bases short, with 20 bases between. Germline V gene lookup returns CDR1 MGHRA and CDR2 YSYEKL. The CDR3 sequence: CASSQTPPPAGLSYEQYF. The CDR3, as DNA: TGCGCCAGCAGCCAAACCCCGCCTCCGGCGGGCCTCTCCTACGAGCAGTACTTC.

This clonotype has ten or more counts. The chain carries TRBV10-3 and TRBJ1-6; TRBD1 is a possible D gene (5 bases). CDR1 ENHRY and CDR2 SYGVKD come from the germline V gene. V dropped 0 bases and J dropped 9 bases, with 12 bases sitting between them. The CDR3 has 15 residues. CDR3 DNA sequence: TGTGCCATCAGTGAGTCGGGGCTGGGAACTTCACCCCTCCACTTT. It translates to CAISESGLGTSPLHF.

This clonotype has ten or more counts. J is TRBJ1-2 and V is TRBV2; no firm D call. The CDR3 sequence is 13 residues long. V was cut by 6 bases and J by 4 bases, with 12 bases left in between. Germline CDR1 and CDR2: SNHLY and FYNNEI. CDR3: CASRAADLYGYTF. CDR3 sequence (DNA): TGTGCCAGCAGGGCGGCCGATCTCTATGGCTACACCTTC.

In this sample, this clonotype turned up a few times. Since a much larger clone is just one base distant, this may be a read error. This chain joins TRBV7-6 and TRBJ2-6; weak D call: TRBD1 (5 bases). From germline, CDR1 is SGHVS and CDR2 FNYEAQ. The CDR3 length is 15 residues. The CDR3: CASTRELVGANVLPF. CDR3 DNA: TGTGCCAGCACCAGGGAATTGGTTGGGGCCAACGTCCTGCCTTTC.

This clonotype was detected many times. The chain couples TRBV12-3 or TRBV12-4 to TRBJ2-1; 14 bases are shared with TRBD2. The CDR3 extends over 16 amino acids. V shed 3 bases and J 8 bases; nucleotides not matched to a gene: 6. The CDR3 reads CASSFQTSGRAHEQFF. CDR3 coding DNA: TGTGCCAGCAGTTTCCAGACTAGCGGGAGGGCCCATGAGCAGTTCTTC.

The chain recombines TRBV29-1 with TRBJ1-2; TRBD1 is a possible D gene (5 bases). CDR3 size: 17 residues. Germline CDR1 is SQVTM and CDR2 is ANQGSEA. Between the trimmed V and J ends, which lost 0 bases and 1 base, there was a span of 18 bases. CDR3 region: CSVEDPWQGLGNYGYTF. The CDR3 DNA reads TGCAGCGTTGAAGATCCGTGGCAGGGCCTCGGTAACTATGGCTACACCTTC.

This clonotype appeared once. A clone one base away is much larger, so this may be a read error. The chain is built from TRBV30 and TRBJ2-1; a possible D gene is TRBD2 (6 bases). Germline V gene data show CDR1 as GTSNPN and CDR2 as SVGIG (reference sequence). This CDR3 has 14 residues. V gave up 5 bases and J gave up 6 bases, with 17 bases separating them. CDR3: CAWGRRRAVNEQFF. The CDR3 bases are TGTGCCTGGGGTAGGCGGAGGGCCGTCAATGAGCAGTTCTTC.

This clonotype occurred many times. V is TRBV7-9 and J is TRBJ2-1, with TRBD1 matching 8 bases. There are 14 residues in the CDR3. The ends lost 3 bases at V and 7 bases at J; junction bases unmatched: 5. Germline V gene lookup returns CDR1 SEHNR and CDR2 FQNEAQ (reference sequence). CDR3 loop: CASSFQQGENEQFF. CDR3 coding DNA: TGTGCCAGCAGCTTTCAACAGGGGGAAAATGAGCAGTTCTTC.

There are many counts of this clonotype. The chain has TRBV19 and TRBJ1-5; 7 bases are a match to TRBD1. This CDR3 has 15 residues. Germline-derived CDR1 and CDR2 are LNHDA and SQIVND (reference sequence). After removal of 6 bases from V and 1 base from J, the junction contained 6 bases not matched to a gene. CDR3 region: CASRRTGASNQPQHF. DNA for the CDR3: TGTGCCAGTAGACGAACAGGGGCAAGCAATCAGCCCCAGCATTTT.

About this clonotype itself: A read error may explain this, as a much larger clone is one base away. CDR3 in DNA: TGTGCCAGCAGCAGGCGGACAGGAGAAAACCATGGCTACCCCTTC. This encodes CASSRRTGENHGYPF. The genes are TRBV7-2 and TRBJ1-2; TRBD1 aligns across 7 bases. The CDR3 sequence is 15 residues long. Per germline, CDR1 SGHTA and CDR2 FQGNSA.

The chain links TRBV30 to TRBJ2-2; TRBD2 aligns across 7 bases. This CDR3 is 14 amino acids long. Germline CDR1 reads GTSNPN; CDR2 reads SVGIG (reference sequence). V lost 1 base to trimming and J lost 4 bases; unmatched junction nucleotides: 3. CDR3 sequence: CAWSAWGGTGELFF. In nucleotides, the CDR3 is TGTGCCTGGAGTGCCTGGGGGGGCACCGGGGAGCTGTTTTTT.

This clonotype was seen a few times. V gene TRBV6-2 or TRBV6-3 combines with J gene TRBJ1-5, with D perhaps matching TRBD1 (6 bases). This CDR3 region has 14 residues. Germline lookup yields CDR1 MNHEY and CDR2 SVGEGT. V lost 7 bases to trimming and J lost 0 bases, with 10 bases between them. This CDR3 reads CASTQGNSNQPQHF. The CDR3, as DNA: TGTGCCAGCACTCAGGGGAATAGCAATCAGCCCCAGCATTTT.

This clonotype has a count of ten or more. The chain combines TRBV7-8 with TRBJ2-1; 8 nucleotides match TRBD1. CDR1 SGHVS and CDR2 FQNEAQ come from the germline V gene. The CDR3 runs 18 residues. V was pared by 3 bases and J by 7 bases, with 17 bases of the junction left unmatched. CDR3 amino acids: CASSFGVGQGRFGNEQFF. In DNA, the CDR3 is TGTGCCAGCAGCTTCGGGGTCGGACAGGGAAGGTTTGGGAATGAGCAGTTCTTC.

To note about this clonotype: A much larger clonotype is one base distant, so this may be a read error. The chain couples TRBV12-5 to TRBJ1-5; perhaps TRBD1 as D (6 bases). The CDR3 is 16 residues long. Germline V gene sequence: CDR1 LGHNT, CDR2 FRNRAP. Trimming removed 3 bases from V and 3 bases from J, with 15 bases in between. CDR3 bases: TGTGCTAGTGGTTTCTTTGGGGGCAGGGACAATCAGCCCCAGCATTTT. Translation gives CASGFFGGRDNQPQHF.

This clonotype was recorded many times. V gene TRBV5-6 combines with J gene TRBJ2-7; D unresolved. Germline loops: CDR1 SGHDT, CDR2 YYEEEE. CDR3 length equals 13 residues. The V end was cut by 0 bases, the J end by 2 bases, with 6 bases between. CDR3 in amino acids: CASSLALPYEQYF. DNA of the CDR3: TGTGCCAGCAGCTTGGCTTTACCCTACGAGCAGTACTTC. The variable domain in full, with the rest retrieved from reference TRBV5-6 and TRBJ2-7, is DAGVTQSPTHLIKTRGQQVTLRCSPKSGHDTVSWYQQALGQGPQFIFQYYEEEERQRGNFPDRFSGHQFPNYSSELNVNALLLGDSALYLCASSLALPYEQYFGPGTRLTVT.

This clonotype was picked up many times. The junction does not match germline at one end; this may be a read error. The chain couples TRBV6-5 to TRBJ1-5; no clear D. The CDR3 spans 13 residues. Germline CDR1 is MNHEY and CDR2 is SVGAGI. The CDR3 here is CASSHSYPSPQHF. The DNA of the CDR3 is TGTGCCAGCAGTCACTCGTATCCCTCCCCCCAGCATTTT.

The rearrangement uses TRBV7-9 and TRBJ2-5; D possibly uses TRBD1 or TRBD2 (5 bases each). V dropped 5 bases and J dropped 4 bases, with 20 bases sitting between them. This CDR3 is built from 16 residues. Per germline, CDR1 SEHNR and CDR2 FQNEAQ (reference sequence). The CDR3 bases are TGTGCCAGCAGCATGGGACCAAAGGGGCGGATAGAGACCCAGTACTTC. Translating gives CASSMGPKGRIETQYF.

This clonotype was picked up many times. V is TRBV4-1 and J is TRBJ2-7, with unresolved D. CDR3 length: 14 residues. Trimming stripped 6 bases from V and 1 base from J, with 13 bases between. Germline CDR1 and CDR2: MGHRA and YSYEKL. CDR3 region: CASRFGPTSYEQYF. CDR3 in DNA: TGCGCCAGCAGGTTCGGACCGACTTCCTACGAGCAGTACTTC.

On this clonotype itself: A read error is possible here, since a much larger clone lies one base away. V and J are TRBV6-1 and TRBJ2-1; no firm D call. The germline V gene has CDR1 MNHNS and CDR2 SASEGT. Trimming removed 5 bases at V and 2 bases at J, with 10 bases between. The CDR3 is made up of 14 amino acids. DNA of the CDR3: TGTGCCAGCAGTCTAGAGCCCCCCTACAATGAGCAGTTCTTC. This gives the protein CASSLEPPYNEQFF.

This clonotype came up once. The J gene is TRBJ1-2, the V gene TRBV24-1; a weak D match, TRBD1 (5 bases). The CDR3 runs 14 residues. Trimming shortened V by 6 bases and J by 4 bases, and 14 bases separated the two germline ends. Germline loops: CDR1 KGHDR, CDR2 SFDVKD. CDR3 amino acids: CATSKPGPPYGYTF. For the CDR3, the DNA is TGTGCCACCAGTAAGCCGGGGCCCCCCTATGGCTACACCTTC.

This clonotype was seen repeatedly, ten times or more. CDR3 sequence reads: CASSLGLAGTYEQYF. The CDR3, as DNA: TGTGCCAGCAGCCTCGGACTAGCGGGTACCTACGAGCAGTACTTC. V gene TRBV5-5 combines with J gene TRBJ2-7, with TRBD2 matching 11 bases. V shed 4 bases, J shed 2 bases, and the junction held 5 bases outside the gene matches. CDR3 length equals 15 residues. Germline CDR1 is SGHKS and CDR2 is YYEKEE (reference sequence).

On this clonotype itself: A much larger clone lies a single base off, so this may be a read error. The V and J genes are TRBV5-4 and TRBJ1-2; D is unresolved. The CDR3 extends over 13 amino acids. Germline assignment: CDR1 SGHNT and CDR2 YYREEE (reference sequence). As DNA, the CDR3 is TGTGCCAGCAGCTTGATCGGCCAGTATGGCTGCACCTTC. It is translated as CASSLIGQYGCTF.

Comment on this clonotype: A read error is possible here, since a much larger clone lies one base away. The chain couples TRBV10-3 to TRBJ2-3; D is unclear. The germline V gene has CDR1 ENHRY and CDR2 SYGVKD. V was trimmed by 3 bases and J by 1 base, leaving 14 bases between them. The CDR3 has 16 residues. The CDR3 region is CAISDLRFARTDTQYF. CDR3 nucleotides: TGTGCCATCAGTGACCTCCGATTCGCGCGCACAGATACGCAGTATTTT.

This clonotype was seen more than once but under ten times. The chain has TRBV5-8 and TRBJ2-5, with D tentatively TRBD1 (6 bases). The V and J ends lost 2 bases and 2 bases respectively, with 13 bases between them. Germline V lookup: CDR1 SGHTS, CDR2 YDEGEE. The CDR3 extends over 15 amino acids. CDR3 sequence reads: CASSLGGDAQETQYF. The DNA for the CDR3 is TGTGCCAGCAGCTTAGGGGGAGATGCACAAGAGACCCAGTACTTC.

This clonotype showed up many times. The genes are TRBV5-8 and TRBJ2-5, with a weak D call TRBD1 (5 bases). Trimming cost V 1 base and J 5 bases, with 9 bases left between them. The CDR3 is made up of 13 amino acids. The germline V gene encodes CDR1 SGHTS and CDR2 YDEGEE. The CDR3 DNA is TGTGCCAGCAGCTTGTGGCAGGGTGAGACCCAGTACTTC. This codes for CASSLWQGETQYF. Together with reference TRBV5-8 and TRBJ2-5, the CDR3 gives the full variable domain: EAGVTQSPTHLIKTRGQQATLRCSPISGHTSVYWYQQALGLGLQFLLWYDEGEERNRGNFPPRFSGRQFPNYSSELNVNALELEDSALYLCASSLWQGETQYFGPGTRLLVL.